This T cell receptor beta chain was recovered during a study of long-term antiretroviral therapy in people with HIV. The CDR3 sequence is 12 residues long. V lost 0 bases, J lost 6 bases, and 7 bases lay in between. Per the germline V gene, CDR1 is SGHKS and CDR2 is YYEKEE (reference sequence). Researchers ran immunoSEQ v3.0 at survey level. Sequencing was intended to reach about 40,000-50,000 T-cell genomes per sample. TCRdb's copy holds only in-frame clones and misses some; the assay was immunoSEQ multiplex PCR. The repertoire consists of 20,000 to 25,000 clones, with approximately 86% occurring once and the leading ten covering around 4.6%.

The material sequenced was unsorted PBMCs, taken 1.3 years after starting antiretroviral therapy. The receptor comes from a man aged 55 to 70 with HIV. The chain has TRBV5-5 and TRBJ2-7; D not resolved. The chain's CDR3 is CASSLGTPEQYF. In DNA, the CDR3 is TGTGCCAGCAGCTTGGGGACGCCCGAGCAGTACTTC.